The rows below give T cell receptor beta chains drawn from one sample of a study of regulatory T cells in long-lasting Graves disease. TCRdb passed the multiplex PCR reads through MiXCR, listing each CDR3 protein once. The sample gives hundreds of thousands of distinct CDR3 sequences, less than 25% of which show up once; less than 25% is in the top ten. The sequencing used peripheral blood mononuclear cells (PBMCs), collected when the disease was refractory, from a patient treated with antithyroid drugs. These receptors all stem from a female donor with Graves disease. CDR3s leave out the opening cysteine and the closing phenylalanine or tryptophan. The order of the fields is V gene, CDR3 protein.

TRBV28 ASSSVSDEQY
TRBV20-1 SARDRNGYT
TRBV25-1 ASSEGKGLAGVYEQY
TRBV7-9 ASSPKRLAGGSDTQY
TRBV28 ASSDWGSGANVLT
TRBV20-1 SARKVPRETQY
TRBV2 ASIRTGTLNTEAF
TRBV30 AWRDSGANVLT
TRBV7-9 ASSREGQLREAF
TRBV9 ASSVGTSGRQRGETQY
TRBV11-2 ASSLDLLVDSPLH
TRBV5-5 ASSLIPGTLLYEQY
TRBV27 ASKGEMNTEAF
TRBV28 ASNPWGASEDNYGYT
TRBV7-2 ASSYRSSGRIDYEQY
TRBV7-9 ASRINAGANVLT
TRBV12-3/TRBV12-4 ASSFQGGIRNEQF
TRBV20-1 SARRQGPLLNEKLF
TRBV6-5 ASSYRDREDEQY
TRBV7-2 ASSLKGGSTEAF
TRBV6-1 ASSLNEQETQY
TRBV20-1 SATPFSNYEQY
TRBV6-9 ASSYSAGQGLGNQPQH
TRBV30 AWSGGAREQY
TRBV7-9 ASSPRSSIIRSYEQY
TRBV7-9 ASSSTGTLQETQY
TRBV28 ASSFMDTEAF
TRBV28 ASSGSWTGFSYEQY
TRBV2 ATTGTILNEQF
TRBV20-1 SATWDSDSPPNTGELF
TRBV2 ASSAEDGENTIY
TRBV7-8 ASSVTGGVNQPQH
TRBV2 ASSHDREGSPEAF
TRBV20-1 SARDYGGKGEYSPLH
TRBV29-1 SVVGTSGGRQETQY
TRBV5-1 ASSLATGGGEQY
TRBV12-3/TRBV12-4 ASKSHKQY
TRBV20-1 SAPSTTGRETQY
TRBV5-1 ASRDGPYSNQPQH
TRBV2 AITLSWDRGYEQY
TRBV9 ASSVASGVSYEQY
TRBV12-5 ASGLGPGKTQY
TRBV6-5 ASSYSVETEAF
TRBV11-2 ASSLTQGSGELF
TRBV6-1 ASRTNRDQPQH
TRBV20-1 SAPQGAFGEQY
TRBV5-1 ASSYGDGYEQY
TRBV10-3 AIRGQGENQPQH
TRBV5-6 ASSSQWAEAF
TRBV2 ASSSGYGYT
TRBV27 ASRLGHEQY
TRBV27 ASSLSPRVWERGETQY
TRBV7-3 ASSLSGRMEPQH